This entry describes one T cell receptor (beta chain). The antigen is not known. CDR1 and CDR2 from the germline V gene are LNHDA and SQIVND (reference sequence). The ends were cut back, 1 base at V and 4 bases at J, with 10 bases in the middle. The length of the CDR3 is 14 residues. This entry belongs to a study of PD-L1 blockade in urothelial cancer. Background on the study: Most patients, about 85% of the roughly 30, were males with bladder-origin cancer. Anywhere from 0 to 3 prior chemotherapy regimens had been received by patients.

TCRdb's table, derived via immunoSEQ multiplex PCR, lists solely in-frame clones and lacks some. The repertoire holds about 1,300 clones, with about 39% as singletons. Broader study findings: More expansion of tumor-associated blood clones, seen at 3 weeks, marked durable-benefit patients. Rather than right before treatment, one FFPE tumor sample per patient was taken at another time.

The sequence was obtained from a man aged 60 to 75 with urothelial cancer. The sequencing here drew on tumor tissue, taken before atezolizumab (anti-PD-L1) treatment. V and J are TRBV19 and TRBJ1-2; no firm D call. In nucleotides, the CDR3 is TGTGCCAGTAGTATAGGGAGACAAAGCTATGGCTACACCTTC. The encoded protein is CASSIGRQSYGYTF.